These T cell receptor beta chains were read from a single sample in a study of blood T cells in healthy people across ages. TCRdb re-derived calls from the 5' RACE reads in MiXCR, one entry per CDR3 protein. The sample includes about a million distinct CDR3 sequences, 48% seen only once; the top ten take 13%. The specimen was blood. These receptors came from a man aged 25-45 years in good health. Both conserved end residues are part of each CDR3. D genes are given only for firm matches. Size values are once, few and many counts, or a class for expanded clones, and some rows have none.

clone_size: few; d_call: TRBD2; v_call: TRBV7-3; j_call: TRBJ2-1; cdr3_nt: TGTGCCAGCAGCCGACTAGCGGGGGGGCCCAATGAGCAGTTCTTC; cdr3_aa: CASSRLAGGPNEQFF
clone_size: .; d_call: .; v_call: TRBV2; j_call: TRBJ2-1; cdr3_nt: TGTGCCAGCAGCGACCATGGAAGCGGACACAATGAGCAGTTCTTC; cdr3_aa: CASSDHGSGHNEQFF
clone_size: .; d_call: TRBD2; v_call: TRBV20-1; j_call: TRBJ2-7; cdr3_nt: TGCAGTGCCGGCGGGGGTTCCTACGAGCAGTACTTC; cdr3_aa: CSAGGGSYEQYF
clone_size: .; d_call: .; v_call: TRBV29-1; j_call: TRBJ2-1; cdr3_nt: TGCAGCGTTGCTGACACTTCCTGCAATGAGCAGTTCTTC; cdr3_aa: CSVADTSCNEQFF
clone_size: once; d_call: TRBD1; v_call: TRBV6-2/TRBV6-3; j_call: TRBJ2-7; cdr3_nt: TGTGCCAGCGGCCCCGACAGGGTAGGGAGCTACGAGCAGTACTTC; cdr3_aa: CASGPDRVGSYEQYF
clone_size: .; d_call: .; v_call: TRBV4-2; j_call: TRBJ2-1; cdr3_nt: TGTGCCAGCAGCCAAGGAGGAGAGACTAGAGGCAATGAGCAGTTCTTC; cdr3_aa: CASSQGGETRGNEQFF
clone_size: .; d_call: TRBD2; v_call: TRBV27; j_call: TRBJ2-7; cdr3_nt: TGTGCCAGCCGGCCTAGCGGGGCCTCCTACGAGCAGTACTTC; cdr3_aa: CASRPSGASYEQYF
clone_size: many; d_call: .; v_call: TRBV7-2; j_call: TRBJ2-5; cdr3_nt: TGTGCCAGCAGCTCCCCGAAAGAGACCCAGTACTTC; cdr3_aa: CASSSPKETQYF
clone_size: .; d_call: TRBD1; v_call: TRBV4-2; j_call: TRBJ2-7; cdr3_nt: TGTACCAGCAGCCAAGTTCAAGGTACAGGGGCCACCTACGAGCAGTACTTC; cdr3_aa: CTSSQVQGTGATYEQYF
clone_size: few; d_call: .; v_call: TRBV4-2; j_call: TRBJ1-4; cdr3_nt: TGTGCCAGCAGCCAAGAAATTTTCCCGGAAAAACTGTTTTTT; cdr3_aa: CASSQEIFPEKLFF
clone_size: .; d_call: .; v_call: TRBV6-1; j_call: TRBJ2-7; cdr3_nt: TGTGCCAGCGGGCGGCTGTCCTACGAGCAGTACTTC; cdr3_aa: CASGRLSYEQYF
clone_size: .; d_call: TRBD1; v_call: TRBV9; j_call: TRBJ2-7; cdr3_nt: TGTGCCAGCAGCGCACAGCCGGGACAGGGCCGCGAGCAGTACTTC; cdr3_aa: CASSAQPGQGREQYF
clone_size: once; d_call: .; v_call: TRBV2; j_call: TRBJ2-7; cdr3_nt: TGTGCCAGCACGGGCAGGGCGACCTTCGACGAAGAGCAGTACTTC; cdr3_aa: CASTGRATFDEEQYF
clone_size: .; d_call: TRBD2; v_call: TRBV4-1; j_call: TRBJ2-7; cdr3_nt: TGCGCCAGCAGCCGTCAAACCGGGGGGTCGACCTACGAGCAGTACTTC; cdr3_aa: CASSRQTGGSTYEQYF
clone_size: few; d_call: .; v_call: TRBV20-1; j_call: TRBJ2-7; cdr3_nt: TGCAGTGCTAGAGATAGCCAGGGAGGCCCCTACGAGCAGTACTTC; cdr3_aa: CSARDSQGGPYEQYF
clone_size: .; d_call: TRBD2; v_call: TRBV6-2/TRBV6-3; j_call: TRBJ2-7; cdr3_nt: TGTGCCAGCAGTCTACTAGCGGGGCTCTACGAGCAGTACTTC; cdr3_aa: CASSLLAGLYEQYF
clone_size: .; d_call: .; v_call: TRBV28; j_call: TRBJ1-4; cdr3_nt: TGTGCCAGCAGTCTGCCTTTTCGGGGGGAAAAACTGTTTTTT; cdr3_aa: CASSLPFRGEKLFF
clone_size: .; d_call: .; v_call: TRBV2; j_call: TRBJ2-5; cdr3_nt: TGTGCCATCAAGGGAATCCAAGAGACCCAGTACTTC; cdr3_aa: CAIKGIQETQYF
clone_size: .; d_call: TRBD1; v_call: TRBV4-3; j_call: TRBJ1-4; cdr3_nt: TGCGCCAGCAGCCAAGACCCCGGGACAGGGGCTGAAAAACTGTTTTTT; cdr3_aa: CASSQDPGTGAEKLFF
clone_size: few; d_call: .; v_call: TRBV6-6; j_call: TRBJ2-3; cdr3_nt: TGTGCCAGCGCTTCGGGAGATACGCAGTATTTT; cdr3_aa: CASASGDTQYF
clone_size: .; d_call: .; v_call: TRBV10-3; j_call: TRBJ2-3; cdr3_nt: TGTGCCATCAGTGAGTCGGGCCGGGTAGGTTCAGATACGCAGTATTTT; cdr3_aa: CAISESGRVGSDTQYF
clone_size: many; d_call: TRBD1; v_call: TRBV6-5; j_call: TRBJ1-2; cdr3_nt: TGTGCCAGCAGTTCTCTACGGACAGGGGGCGGCTATGGCTACACCTTC; cdr3_aa: CASSSLRTGGGYGYTF
clone_size: .; d_call: .; v_call: TRBV21-1; j_call: TRBJ2-3; cdr3_nt: TGTGCCATCCCTCCGGCCCTTAGCACAGATACGCAGTATTTT; cdr3_aa: CAIPPALSTDTQYF
clone_size: few; d_call: .; v_call: TRBV7-2; j_call: TRBJ1-3; cdr3_nt: TGTGCCAGCAGCTTAGCCCAGGAGGGAAACACCATATATTTT; cdr3_aa: CASSLAQEGNTIYF
clone_size: few; d_call: .; v_call: TRBV15; j_call: TRBJ1-1; cdr3_nt: TGTGCCACCAGCAGAGATTTGGCAGGGAGGAACACTGAAGCTTTCTTT; cdr3_aa: CATSRDLAGRNTEAFF
clone_size: .; d_call: .; v_call: TRBV12-3/TRBV12-4; j_call: TRBJ2-5; cdr3_nt: TGTGCCAGCAGTTTAGCCCCGGGACGGCAAGAGACCCAGTACTTC; cdr3_aa: CASSLAPGRQETQYF
clone_size: .; d_call: .; v_call: TRBV2; j_call: TRBJ2-7; cdr3_nt: TGTGCCAGCAGTGAAGGTCGTGTGGCAGGGGGGGGAACCTACGAGCAGTACTTC; cdr3_aa: CASSEGRVAGGGTYEQYF